The present entry profiles one T cell receptor beta chain with its context. The antigen this receptor binds is unknown. No qualities accompany the bases; no much larger clone lies one base away. For this chain, trimming is 6 bases at the V end and 3 bases at the J end, and the number of junction bases without a gene match is 5. The CDR3, from cysteine to phenylalanine, totals 14 residues. The DNA shown is the 42-base CDR3, in frame from base 1. As encoded in the germline V gene (reference sequence), CDR1 is MNHEY while CDR2 is SMNVEV. This entry is derived from a study of blood T cell repertoires in COVID-19 (dated by TCRdb to 2020 to 2022). About the investigation overall: Collaborator samples came from the United States, Italy and Spain and covered acute and convalescent phases of COVID-19. The material from the prospective study consisted of cDNA or gDNA derived from T cells, B-cell-depleted T cells, or PBMCs. The dataset comprised deeply sampled blood TCRbeta repertoires from subjects exposed to, actively infected with, or recovered from COVID-19. The repertoires were released in a freely available public database meant as a resource for research on the immune response to SARS-CoV-2. The samples were drawn from two sources: the first 160 participants of the ongoing ImmuneRACE study, and 1,254 subjects contributed by 6 global collaborators. Nearly every sample came with metadata listing a de-identified subject ID, COVID-19 status, age in years and sex. Where HLA class I and class II types were available, the types were taken from metadata supplied by the sample provider, not from assay-based typing. General study outcomes and caveats: How much clinical and demographic metadata was included differed by source and by participant, and the metadata was provided uncurated.

TCRbeta CDR3 regions were amplified from genomic DNA by means of the immunoSEQ Assay, a bias-controlled multiplex PCR. As for the original processing: The number of nucleated cells in each sample was estimated by amplification of reference gene primers within the assay. To quantify the absolute abundance of each unique TCRbeta CDR3 rearrangement, sequence reads were collapsed and filtered. For each sample, productive Simpson clonality was calculated as the square root of Simpson's diversity index over productive rearrangements. TCRdb provides this immuneACCESS table in a form limited to in-frame rearrangements. Some clones are lacking; in checked studies, under half of them reflect an unresolved V gene, and why the rest are absent is not known. That table furnishes V, J and clone size, whereas the DNA furnished D and trimming. For this sample there are about 140,000 clones; 84% appear just once. The ten largest account for approximately 9% of the sample.

One collaborating source in Seattle enrolled patients while the patients were actively infected and followed the patients over time throughout the course of disease. Whole blood was collected in K2EDTA tubes by collaborating institutions according to the institutions' own protocols. For TCRbeta analysis, collaborator samples were shipped as frozen whole blood, as isolated PBMCs, or as DNA extracted from either sample type. This sequence uses TRBV27 and TRBJ1-5; 7 bases in the junction line up with TRBD1. This TCR was recovered from a man aged 30 to 45 with COVID-19, enrolled during active disease. The material sequenced was peripheral blood. The nucleotides are TGTGCCAGCAGACCGACAGGGACCAATCAGCCCCAGCATTTT. Translated, it reads CASRPTGTNQPQHF.